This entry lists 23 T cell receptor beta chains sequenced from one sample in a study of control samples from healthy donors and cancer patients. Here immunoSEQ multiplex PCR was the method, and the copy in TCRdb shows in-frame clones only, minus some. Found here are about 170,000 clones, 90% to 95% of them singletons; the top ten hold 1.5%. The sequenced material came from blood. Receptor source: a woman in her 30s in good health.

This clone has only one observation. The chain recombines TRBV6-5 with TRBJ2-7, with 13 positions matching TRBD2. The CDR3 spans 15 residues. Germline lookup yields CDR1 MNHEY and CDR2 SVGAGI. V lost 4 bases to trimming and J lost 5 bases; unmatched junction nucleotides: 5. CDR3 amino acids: CASSFRTSGSNEQYF. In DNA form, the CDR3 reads TGTGCCAGCAGTTTCCGGACTAGCGGGAGCAACGAGCAGTACTTC.

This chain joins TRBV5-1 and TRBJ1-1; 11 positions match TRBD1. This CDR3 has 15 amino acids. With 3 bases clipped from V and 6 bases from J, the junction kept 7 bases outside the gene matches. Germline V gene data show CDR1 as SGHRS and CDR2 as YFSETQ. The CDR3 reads CASSSRPGQGAEAFF. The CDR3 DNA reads TGCGCCAGCAGCTCGAGACCGGGACAGGGGGCTGAAGCTTTCTTT.

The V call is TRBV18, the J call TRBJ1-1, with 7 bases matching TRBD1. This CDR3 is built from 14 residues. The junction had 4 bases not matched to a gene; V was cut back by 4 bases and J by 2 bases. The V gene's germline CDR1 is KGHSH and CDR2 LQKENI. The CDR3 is CASSQGAGNTEAFF. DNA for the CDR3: TGTGCCAGCTCACAGGGGGCTGGAAACACTGAAGCTTTCTTT.

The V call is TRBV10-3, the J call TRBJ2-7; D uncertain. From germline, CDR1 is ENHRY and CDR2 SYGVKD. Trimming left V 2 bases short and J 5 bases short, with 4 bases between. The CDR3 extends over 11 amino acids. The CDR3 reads CAISEGNEQYF. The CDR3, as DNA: TGTGCCATCAGTGAGGGGAACGAGCAGTACTTC.

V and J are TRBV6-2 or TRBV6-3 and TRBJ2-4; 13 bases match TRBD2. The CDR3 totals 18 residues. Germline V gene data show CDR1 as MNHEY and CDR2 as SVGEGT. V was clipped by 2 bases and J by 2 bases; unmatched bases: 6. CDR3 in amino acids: CASSYQGLAGFTKNIQYF. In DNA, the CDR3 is TGTGCCAGCAGTTACCAGGGACTAGCGGGGTTTACCAAAAACATTCAGTACTTC.

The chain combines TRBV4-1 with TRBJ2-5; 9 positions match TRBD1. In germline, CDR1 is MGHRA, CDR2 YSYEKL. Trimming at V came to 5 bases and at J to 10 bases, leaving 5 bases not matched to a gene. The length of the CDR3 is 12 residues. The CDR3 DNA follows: TGCGCCAGCAGCAAGACAGGGGGTGACCAGTACTTC. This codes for CASSKTGGDQYF.

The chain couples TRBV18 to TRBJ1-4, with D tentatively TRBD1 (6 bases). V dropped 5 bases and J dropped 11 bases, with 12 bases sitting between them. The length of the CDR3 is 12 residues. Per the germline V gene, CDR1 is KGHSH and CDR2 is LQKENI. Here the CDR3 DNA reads TGTGCCAGCTCAGAACAGGGTGGGAAACTGTTTTTT. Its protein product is CASSEQGGKLFF.

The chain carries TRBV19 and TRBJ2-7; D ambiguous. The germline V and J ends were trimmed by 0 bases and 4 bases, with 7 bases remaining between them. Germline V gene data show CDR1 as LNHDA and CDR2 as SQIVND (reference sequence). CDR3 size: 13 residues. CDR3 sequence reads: CASSIDGKYEQYF. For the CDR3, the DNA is TGTGCCAGTAGTATAGACGGAAAATACGAGCAGTACTTC.

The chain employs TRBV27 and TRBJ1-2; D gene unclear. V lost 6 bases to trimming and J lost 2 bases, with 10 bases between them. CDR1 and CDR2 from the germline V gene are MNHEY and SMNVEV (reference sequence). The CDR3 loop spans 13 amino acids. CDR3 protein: CASRNDGNYGYTF. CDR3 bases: TGTGCCAGCAGGAACGACGGGAACTATGGCTACACCTTC.

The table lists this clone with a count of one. CDR3 DNA sequence: TGTGCCAGCAGCTTAGGCGGGACTAGAGAGACCCAGTACTTC. Its protein product is CASSLGGTRETQYF. This chain joins TRBV7-2 and TRBJ2-5; the match to TRBD2 covers 8 bases. V shed 1 base and J 4 bases; nucleotides not matched to a gene: 2. The CDR3 length is 14 residues. CDR1 SGHTA and CDR2 FQGNSA come from the germline V gene.

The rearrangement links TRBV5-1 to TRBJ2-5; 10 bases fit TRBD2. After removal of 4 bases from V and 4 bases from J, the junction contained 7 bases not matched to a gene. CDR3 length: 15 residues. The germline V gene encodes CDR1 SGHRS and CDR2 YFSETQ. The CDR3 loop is CASSHASGGGETQYF. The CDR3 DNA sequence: TGCGCCAGCAGCCACGCTAGCGGGGGAGGAGAGACCCAGTACTTC.

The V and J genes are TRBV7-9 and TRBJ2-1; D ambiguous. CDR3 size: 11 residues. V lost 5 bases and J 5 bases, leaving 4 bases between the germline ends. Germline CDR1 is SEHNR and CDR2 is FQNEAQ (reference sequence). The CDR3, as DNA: TGTGCCAGCAGCGAGGACAATGAGCAGTTCTTC. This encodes CASSEDNEQFF.

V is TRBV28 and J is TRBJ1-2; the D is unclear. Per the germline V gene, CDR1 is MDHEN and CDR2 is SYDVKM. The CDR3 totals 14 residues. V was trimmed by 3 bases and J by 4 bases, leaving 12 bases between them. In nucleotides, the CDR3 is TGTGCCAGCAGTTTGAGGCGGGTCGGCTATGGCTACACCTTC. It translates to CASSLRRVGYGYTF.

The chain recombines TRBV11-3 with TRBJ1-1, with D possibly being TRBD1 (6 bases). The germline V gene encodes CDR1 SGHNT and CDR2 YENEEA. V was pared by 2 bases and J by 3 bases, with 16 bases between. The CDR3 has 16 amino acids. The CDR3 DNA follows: TGTGCCAGCAGCTTAAGGCAGGGAAGGGGGGACACTGAAGCTTTCTTT. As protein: CASSLRQGRGDTEAFF.

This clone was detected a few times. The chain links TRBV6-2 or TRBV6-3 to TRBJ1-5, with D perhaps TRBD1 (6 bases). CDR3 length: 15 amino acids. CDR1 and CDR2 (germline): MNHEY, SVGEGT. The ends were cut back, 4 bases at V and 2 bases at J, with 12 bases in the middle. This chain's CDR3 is CASSWGARGNQPQHF. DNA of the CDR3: TGTGCCAGCAGTTGGGGGGCGCGGGGCAATCAGCCCCAGCATTTT.

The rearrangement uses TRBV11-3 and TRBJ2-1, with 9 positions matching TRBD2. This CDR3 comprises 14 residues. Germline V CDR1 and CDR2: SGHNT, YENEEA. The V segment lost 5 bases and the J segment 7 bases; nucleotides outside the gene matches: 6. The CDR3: CASSISGGDNEQFF. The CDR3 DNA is TGTGCCAGCAGCATTAGCGGGGGAGATAATGAGCAGTTCTTC.

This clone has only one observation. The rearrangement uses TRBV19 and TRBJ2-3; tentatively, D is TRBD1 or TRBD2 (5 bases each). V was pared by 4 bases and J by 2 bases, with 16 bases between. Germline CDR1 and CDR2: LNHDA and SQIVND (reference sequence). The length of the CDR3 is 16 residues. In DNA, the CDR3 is TGTGCCAGTAGTACCAGGGAGAACGCACACACAGATACGCAGTATTTT. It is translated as CASSTRENAHTDTQYF.

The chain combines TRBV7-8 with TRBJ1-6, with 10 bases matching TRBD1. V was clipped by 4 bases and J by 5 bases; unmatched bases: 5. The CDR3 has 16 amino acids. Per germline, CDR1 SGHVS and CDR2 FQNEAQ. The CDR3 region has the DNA TGTGCCAGCAGCTCACGGACAGGGGGAAATAATTCACCCCTCCACTTT. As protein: CASSSRTGGNNSPLHF. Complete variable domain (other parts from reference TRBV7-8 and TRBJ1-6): GAGVSQSPRYKVAKRGQDVALRCDPISGHVSLFWYQQALGQGPEFLTYFQNEAQLDKSGLPSDRFFAERPEGSVSTLKIQRTQQEDSAVYLCASSSRTGGNNSPLHFGNGTRLTVT.

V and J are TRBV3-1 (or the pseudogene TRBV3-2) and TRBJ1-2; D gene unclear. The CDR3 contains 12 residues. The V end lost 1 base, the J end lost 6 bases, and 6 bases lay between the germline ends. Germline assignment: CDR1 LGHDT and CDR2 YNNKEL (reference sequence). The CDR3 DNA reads TGTGCCAGCAGCCAAGTTGGGGATGGCTACACCTTC. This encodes CASSQVGDGYTF.

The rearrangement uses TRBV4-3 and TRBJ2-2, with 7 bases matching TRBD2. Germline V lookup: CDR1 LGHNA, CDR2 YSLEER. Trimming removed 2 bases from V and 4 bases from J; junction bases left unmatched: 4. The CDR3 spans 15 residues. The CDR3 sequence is CASSQILAATGELFF. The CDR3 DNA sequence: TGCGCCAGCAGCCAAATCCTAGCGGCCACCGGGGAGCTGTTTTTT.

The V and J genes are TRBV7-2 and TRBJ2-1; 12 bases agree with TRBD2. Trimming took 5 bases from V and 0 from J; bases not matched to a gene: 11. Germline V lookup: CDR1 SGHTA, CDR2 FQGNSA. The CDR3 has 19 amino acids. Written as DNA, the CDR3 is TGTGCCAGCAGCCCCCTAGCGGGAGGGCCGAAGAGCTCCTACAATGAGCAGTTCTTC. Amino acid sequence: CASSPLAGGPKSSYNEQFF.

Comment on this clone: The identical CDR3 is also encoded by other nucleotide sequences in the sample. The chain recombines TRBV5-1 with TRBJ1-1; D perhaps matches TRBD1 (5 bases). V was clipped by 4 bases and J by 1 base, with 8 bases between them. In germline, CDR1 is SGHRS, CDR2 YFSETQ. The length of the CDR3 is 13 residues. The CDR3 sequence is CASSPTGNTEAFF. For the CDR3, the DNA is TGCGCCAGCAGCCCAACAGGGAACACTGAAGCTTTCTTT.

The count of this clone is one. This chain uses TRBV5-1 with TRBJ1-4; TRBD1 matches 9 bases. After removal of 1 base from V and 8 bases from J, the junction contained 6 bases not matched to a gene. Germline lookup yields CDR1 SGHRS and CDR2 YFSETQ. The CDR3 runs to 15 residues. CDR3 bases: TGCGCCAGCAGCTTGACGGGACAGGGAGGCGAAAAACTGTTTTTT. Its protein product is CASSLTGQGGEKLFF. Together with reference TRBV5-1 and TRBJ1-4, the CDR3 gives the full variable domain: KAGVTQTPRYLIKTRGQQVTLSCSPISGHRSVSWYQQTPGQGLQFLFEYFSETQRNKGNFPGRFSGRQFSNSRSEMNVSTLELGDSALYLCASSLTGQGGEKLFFGSGTQLSVL.